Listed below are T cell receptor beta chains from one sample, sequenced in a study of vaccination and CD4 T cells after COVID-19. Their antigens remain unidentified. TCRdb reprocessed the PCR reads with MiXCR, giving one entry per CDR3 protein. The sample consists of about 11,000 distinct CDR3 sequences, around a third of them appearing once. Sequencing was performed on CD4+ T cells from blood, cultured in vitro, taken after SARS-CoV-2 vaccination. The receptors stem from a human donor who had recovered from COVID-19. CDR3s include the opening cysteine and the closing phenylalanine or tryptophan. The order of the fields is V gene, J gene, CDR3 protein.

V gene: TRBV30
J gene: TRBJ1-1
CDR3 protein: CAWRNPGQGSAFF

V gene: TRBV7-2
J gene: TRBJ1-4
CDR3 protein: CASSLRQGGNEKLFF

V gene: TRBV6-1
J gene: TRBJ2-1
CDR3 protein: CASSPPRGGGHEQFF

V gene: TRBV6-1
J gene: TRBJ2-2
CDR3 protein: CASRLPGQGTTGELFF

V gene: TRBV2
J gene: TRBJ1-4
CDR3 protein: CASSDEGSNEKLFF

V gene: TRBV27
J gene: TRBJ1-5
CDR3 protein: CASSTSSTGARNQPQHF

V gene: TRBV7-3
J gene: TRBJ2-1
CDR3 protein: CASSLKLANEQFF

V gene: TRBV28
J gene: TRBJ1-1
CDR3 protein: CASSLNRVKRSPEAFF

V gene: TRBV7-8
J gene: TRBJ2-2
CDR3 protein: CATHGGDGELFF

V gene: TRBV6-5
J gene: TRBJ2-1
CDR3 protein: CAISYSGLAGNYNEQFF

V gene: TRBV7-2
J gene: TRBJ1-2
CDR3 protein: CASRRQEDGYTF

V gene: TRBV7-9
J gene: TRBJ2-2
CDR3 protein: CASSRQGTSNTGELFF

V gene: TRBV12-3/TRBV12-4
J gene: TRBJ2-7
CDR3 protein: CASSQGLAAIYEQYF

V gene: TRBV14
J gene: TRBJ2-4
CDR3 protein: CASSQVRGIQYF

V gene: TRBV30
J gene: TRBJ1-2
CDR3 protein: CAWRIHTNYGYTF

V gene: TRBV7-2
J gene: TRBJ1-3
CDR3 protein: CASSQQGALSGNTIYF

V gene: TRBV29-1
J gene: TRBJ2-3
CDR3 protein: CSVEFSNTQYF

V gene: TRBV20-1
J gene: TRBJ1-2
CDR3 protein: CSARKGDSHGYTF

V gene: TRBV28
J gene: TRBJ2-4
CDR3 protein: CASRKRLAKNIQYF

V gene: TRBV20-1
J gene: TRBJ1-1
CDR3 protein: CSALGGRSAFF

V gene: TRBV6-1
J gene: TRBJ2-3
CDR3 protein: CASRDTQYF

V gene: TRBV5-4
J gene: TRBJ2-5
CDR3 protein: CASSLPRETQYF